The 18 T cell receptor beta chains listed next were all sequenced from one sample in a study of T cell responses to AZD1222 COVID-19 vaccine. The assay was immunoSEQ multiplex PCR, and TCRdb's table has in-frame clones only and misses some. The profile shows roughly 150,000 clones, about 89% of them singletons. This material consisted of peripheral blood, taken 28 days after the second AZD1222 dose. Receptor source: an adult who received the AZD1222 COVID-19 vaccine.

This sequence joins TRBV7-3 and TRBJ2-7; D not resolved. The CDR3 runs to 15 residues. The ends were cut back, 5 bases at V and 0 bases at J, with 14 bases in the middle. CDR1 is SGHTA, CDR2 FQGTGA, per germline. CDR3 coding DNA: TGTGCCAGCAGCCCCTACGCGTCTAGCTCCTACGAGCAGTACTTC. This sequence encodes CASSPYASSSYEQYF. Combining the CDR3 with reference TRBV7-3 and TRBJ2-7 gives the whole variable domain GAGVSQTPSNKVTEKGKYVELRCDPISGHTALYWYRQSLGQGPEFLIYFQGTGAADDSGLPNDRFFAVRPEGSVSTLKIQRTERGDSAVYLCASSPYASSSYEQYFGPGTRLTVT.

This clone is a singleton in its sample. The chain combines TRBV6-5 with TRBJ2-7; no reliable D call. Trimming pared 5 bases from V and 5 bases from J, leaving 13 bases between. Germline lookup yields CDR1 MNHEY and CDR2 SVGAGI. This CDR3 contains 13 residues. DNA for the CDR3: TGTGCCAGCAGTATCCGTGGGGTCGACGAGCAGTACTTC. It is translated as CASSIRGVDEQYF.

The chain links TRBV4-2 to TRBJ1-5; maybe TRBD1 (5 bases). The CDR3 has 16 residues. Germline-derived CDR1 and CDR2 are LGHNA and YNFKEQ. V lost 0 bases to trimming and J lost 7 bases, with 16 bases between them. CDR3 protein: CASSQDGAERAQPQHF. DNA of the CDR3: TGTGCCAGCAGCCAAGACGGGGCAGAGCGGGCCCAGCCCCAGCATTTT.

The genes are TRBV18 and TRBJ2-5; D unclear. Germline V CDR1 and CDR2: KGHSH, LQKENI. V was cut by 1 base and J by 5 bases, with 14 bases left in between. CDR3 length equals 15 residues. Here the CDR3 DNA reads TGTGCCAGCTCACCACGCCTGGGCTCGGAGGAGACCCAGTACTTC. Translating it yields CASSPRLGSEETQYF.

This sequence joins TRBV27 and TRBJ1-6; the D is unclear. From germline, CDR1 is MNHEY and CDR2 SMNVEV (reference sequence). CDR3 size: 13 residues. V lost 1 base and J lost 7, with 5 bases in between. The CDR3 loop reads CASSLFRNSPLHF. For the CDR3, the DNA is TGTGCCAGCAGTTTATTTCGGAATTCACCCCTCCACTTT.

The V gene is TRBV23-1, the J gene TRBJ1-2, with 8 bases matching TRBD1. TRBV23-1 is an open reading frame whose function is uncertain. Trimming removed 7 bases from V and 4 bases from J; junction bases left unmatched: 11. The CDR3 is 15 residues long. For the CDR3, the DNA is TGCGCCAGCACCCATTCAGGGGGCTTCCCCTATGGCTACACCTTC. As protein: CASTHSGGFPYGYTF.

The genes are TRBV9 and TRBJ2-7; possible D gene TRBD1, 5 bases. The germline CDR1 and CDR2 sequences are SGDLS and YYNGEE. This CDR3 region has 15 residues. With 0 bases removed from V and 4 bases from J, the gap between germline ends came to 14 bases. The CDR3 DNA reads as TGTGCCAGCAGCGTAGCTCAGGGTGCCACGTACGAGCAGTACTTC. Its translation: CASSVAQGATYEQYF.

The V call is TRBV6-5, the J call TRBJ1-2; D possibly corresponds to TRBD1 (6 bases). The germline V gene has CDR1 MNHEY and CDR2 SVGAGI. The CDR3 runs to 14 residues. V gave up 2 bases and J gave up 2 bases, with 9 bases separating them. The CDR3 region has the DNA TGTGCCAGCAGTTACGGACAGACCAACTATGGCTACACCTTC. This codes for CASSYGQTNYGYTF.

J is TRBJ1-2 and V is TRBV12-3 or TRBV12-4; D is possibly TRBD1 (5 bases). V was trimmed by 7 bases and J by 3 bases, leaving 12 bases between them. The CDR3 is made up of 13 amino acids. This chain's CDR3 is CASMTRAYYGYTF. The DNA of the CDR3 is TGTGCCAGCATGACCAGGGCCTACTATGGCTACACCTTC.

The chain has TRBV7-9 and TRBJ1-3; D possibly corresponds to TRBD1 (5 bases). The CDR3 length is 16 residues. V lost 6 bases and J lost 0, with 15 bases in between. The germline V gene encodes CDR1 SEHNR and CDR2 FQNEAQ (reference sequence). In DNA form, the CDR3 reads TGTGCCAGCAGTCTTAAGACAGCTAGCTCTGGAAACACCATATATTTT. It translates to CASSLKTASSGNTIYF.

This sequence joins TRBV13 and TRBJ1-5; perhaps TRBD1 as D (5 bases). V was cut by 0 bases and J by 5 bases, with 11 bases left in between. Germline V gives CDR1 PRHDT, CDR2 FYEKMQ (reference sequence). The CDR3 consists of 15 residues. In DNA, the CDR3 is TGTGCCAGCAGCTTAGGGGGACCCGGGGATCAGCCCCAGCATTTT. Protein: CASSLGGPGDQPQHF.

The J gene is TRBJ1-3, the V gene TRBV6-5; D is unresolved. V was pared by 7 bases and J by 5 bases, with 15 bases between. The CDR3 length is 14 residues. Germline CDR1 and CDR2: MNHEY and SVGAGI. The CDR3 DNA follows: TGTGCCAGCATGGTCCCGGGTGCGAGAAACACCATATATTTT. Amino acids: CASMVPGARNTIYF.

This chain joins TRBV19 and TRBJ2-1; TRBD2 matches at 10 bases. The CDR3 covers 17 residues. In germline, CDR1 is LNHDA, CDR2 SQIVND (reference sequence). The trim removed 4 bases at V and 7 bases at J, leaving 13 bases unmatched. CDR3 in amino acids: CASSTTSVAGGRNEQFF. The CDR3 coding sequence is TGTGCCAGTAGTACGACTAGCGTAGCGGGAGGTAGAAATGAGCAGTTCTTC. Supplemented by reference TRBV19 and TRBJ2-1, the full variable domain reads DGGITQSPKYLFRKEGQNVTLSCEQNLNHDAMYWYRQDPGQGLRLIYYSQIVNDFQKGDIAEGYSVSREKKESFPLTVTSAQKNPTAFYLCASSTTSVAGGRNEQFFGPGTRLTVL.

The V gene is TRBV25-1, the J gene TRBJ2-5; the D gene could be TRBD1 or TRBD2 (5 bases each). The ends were cut back, 8 bases at V and 2 bases at J, with 12 bases in the middle. This CDR3 is 13 amino acids long. CDR1 is MGHDK, CDR2 SYGVNS, per germline. CDR3 DNA sequence: TGTGCCAGCGGCTGGGGACCGCAAGAGACCCAGTACTTC. Its translation is CASGWGPQETQYF.

The chain joins TRBV9 to TRBJ1-3; 8 bases are shared with TRBD1. V was clipped by 2 bases and J by 2 bases; unmatched bases: 3. Germline V gene lookup returns CDR1 SGDLS and CDR2 YYNGEE. The CDR3 loop spans 15 amino acids. CDR3 sequence reads: CASSVQGAAGNTIYF. The DNA for the CDR3 is TGTGCCAGCAGCGTCCAGGGGGCAGCTGGAAACACCATATATTTT.

The chain is built from TRBV28 and TRBJ1-2; TRBD1 agrees at 12 bases. The CDR3 is 16 amino acids. The trim removed 4 bases at V and 7 bases at J, leaving 10 bases unmatched. The germline gives CDR1 MDHEN, CDR2 SYDVKM. CDR3 in DNA: TGTGCCAGCAGTTCTTTTGGGACAGGGGGCTTGGCTGGCTACACCTTC. Translation: CASSSFGTGGLAGYTF.

The J gene is TRBJ1-4, the V gene TRBV6-1; D uncertain. V gave up 2 bases and J gave up 2 bases, with 6 bases separating them. The CDR3 has 14 amino acids. CDR1 and CDR2 from the germline V gene are MNHNS and SASEGT. CDR3 sequence (DNA): TGTGCCAGCAGTGAACCGGTTACTAATGAAAAACTGTTTTTT. It codes for CASSEPVTNEKLFF.

This sequence joins TRBV12-2 and TRBJ2-7. TRBV12-2 is noted as a pseudogene. CDR3 length equals 18 residues. In nucleotides, the CDR3 is TGTGCAAGTCGCCGTGTCCCCAGGGGGGGAATTAGCTCCTACGAGCAGTACTTC. As protein: CASRRVPRGGISSYEQYF.